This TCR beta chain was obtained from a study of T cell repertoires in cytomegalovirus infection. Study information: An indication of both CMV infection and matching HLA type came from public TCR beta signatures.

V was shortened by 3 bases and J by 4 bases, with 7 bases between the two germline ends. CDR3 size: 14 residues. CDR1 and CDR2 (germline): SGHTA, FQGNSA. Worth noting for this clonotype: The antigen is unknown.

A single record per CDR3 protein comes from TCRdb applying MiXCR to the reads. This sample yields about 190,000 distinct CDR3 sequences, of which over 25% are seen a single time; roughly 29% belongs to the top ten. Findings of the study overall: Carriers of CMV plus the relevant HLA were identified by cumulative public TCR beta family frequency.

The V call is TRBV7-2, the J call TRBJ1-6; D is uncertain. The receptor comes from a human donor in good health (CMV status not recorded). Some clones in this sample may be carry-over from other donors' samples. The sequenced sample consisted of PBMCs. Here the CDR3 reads CASSFGQYNSPLHF. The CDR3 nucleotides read TGTGCCAGCAGCTTCGGGCAGTATAATTCACCCCTCCACTTT. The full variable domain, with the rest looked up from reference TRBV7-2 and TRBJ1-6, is GAGVSQSPSNKVTEKGKDVELRCDPISGHTALYWYRQSLGQGLEFLIYFQGNSAPDKSGLPSDRFSAERTGGSVSTLTIQRTQQEDSAVYLCASSFGQYNSPLHFGNGTRLTVT.